The present entry profiles one TCR beta chain with its context. One end of the junction varies from germline; a read error may be responsible. PCR was performed using 60 Vbeta and 13 Jbeta primers. Clones were read by immunoSEQ multiplex PCR, and TCRdb kept only the in-frame ones, dropping some. The ten most abundant clones cover over 1.2% of a sample with approximately 82,000 clones. This entry comes from a study of cytomegalovirus exposure and HLA in healthy donors. The overall study: Early on, a data release was issued that held some 91 million unique TCRs from HLA-typed donors.

The CDR3 has 13 amino acids. Germline V gene data show CDR1 as MNHEY and CDR2 as SMNVEV (reference sequence). This chain connects TRBV27 to TRBJ1-1; 8 bases are shared with TRBD1. Sequencing was performed on PBMCs. This receptor was identified in a woman in her fifties or sixties in good health and CMV-seronegative. This CDR3 is CASSRDRTTIGVF. Written as DNA, the CDR3 is TGTGCCAGCAGTCGGGACAGGACCACCATTGGAGTTTTT.